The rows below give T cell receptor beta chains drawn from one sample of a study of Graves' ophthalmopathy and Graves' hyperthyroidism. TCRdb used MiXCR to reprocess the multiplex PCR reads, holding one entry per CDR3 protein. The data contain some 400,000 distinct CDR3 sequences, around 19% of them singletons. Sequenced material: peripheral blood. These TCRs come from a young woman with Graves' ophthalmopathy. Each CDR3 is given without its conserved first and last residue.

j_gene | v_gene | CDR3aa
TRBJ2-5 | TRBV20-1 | SALLTGYQETQY
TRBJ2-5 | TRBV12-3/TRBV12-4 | ASSLAFKMDRIRPQETQY
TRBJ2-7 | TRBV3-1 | ASRPMGRDSYEQY
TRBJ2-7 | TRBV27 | ASSQTSGTYEQY
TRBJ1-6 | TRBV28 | ASSSPGGSYNSPLH
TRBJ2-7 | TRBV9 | ASSVGDRGYEQY
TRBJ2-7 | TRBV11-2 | ASSLERWRGREQY
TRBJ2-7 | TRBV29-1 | SAVIQGSHEQY
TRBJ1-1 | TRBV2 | ASGAGTNTEAF
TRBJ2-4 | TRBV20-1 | SARDLRTLQY
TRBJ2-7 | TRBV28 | ATYGGSYEQY
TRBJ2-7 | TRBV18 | ASSPFGQGAGEQY
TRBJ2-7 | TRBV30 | AWSGGVIPTFYEQY
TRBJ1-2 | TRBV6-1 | ASSPGQENYGYT
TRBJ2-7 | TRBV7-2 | ASSLWGFESSYEQY
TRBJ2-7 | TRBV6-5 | ASSYGQGTREQY
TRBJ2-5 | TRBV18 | ASSPPGLAVAETQY
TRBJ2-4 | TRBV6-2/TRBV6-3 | ASSYPQGARHIQY
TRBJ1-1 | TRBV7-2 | ASSWNRDIAEAF
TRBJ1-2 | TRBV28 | ASSLASNGYT
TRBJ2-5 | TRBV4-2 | ASSQGGREETQY
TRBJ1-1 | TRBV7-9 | ASSLGRALTEAF
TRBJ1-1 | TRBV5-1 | ASSLDINTEAF
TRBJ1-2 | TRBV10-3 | AISEDRGDGNT
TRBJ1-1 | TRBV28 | ASSPWTDEAF
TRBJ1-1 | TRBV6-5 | ASSLQGATEAF
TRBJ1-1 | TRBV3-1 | ASSLSTQWQVNTEAF
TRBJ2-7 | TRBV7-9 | ASTLKGGLGSYEQY
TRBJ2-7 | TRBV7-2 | ASSFRGGLGYEQY
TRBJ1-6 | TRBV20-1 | SARGALGSFNSPLH
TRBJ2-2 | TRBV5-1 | ASGQGNTGELF
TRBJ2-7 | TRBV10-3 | AISESGTSGGSFYEQY
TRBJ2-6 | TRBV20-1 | SARTGLLSGANVLT
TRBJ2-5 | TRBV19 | ATQASLEFQETQY
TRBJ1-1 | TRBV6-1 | ASSQPRSGGYGTEAF
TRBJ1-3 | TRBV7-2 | ASSLAAGYGNTIY
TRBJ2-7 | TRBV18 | ASRSGLSSYEQY
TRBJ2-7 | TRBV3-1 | ASSHAKPLNEQY
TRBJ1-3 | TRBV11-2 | ASSLGTGARNTIY
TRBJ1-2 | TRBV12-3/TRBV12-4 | ASSSTTGIVGYT
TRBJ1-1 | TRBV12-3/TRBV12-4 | ASSNDRRGTEAF
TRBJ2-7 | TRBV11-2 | ASSALAGGLSSYEQY
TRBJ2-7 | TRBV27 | ASSFTAGDPYEQY
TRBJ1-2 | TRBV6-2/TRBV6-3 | ASSSGTHGYT
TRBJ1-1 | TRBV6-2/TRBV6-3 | ASSYQDWFVDTEAF
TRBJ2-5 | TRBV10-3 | ATLPTSGMETQY
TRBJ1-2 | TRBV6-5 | ASSYSRGETPGYT
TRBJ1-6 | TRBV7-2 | ASSLRGAINSPLH
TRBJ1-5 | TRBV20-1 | SAREQALKPQH
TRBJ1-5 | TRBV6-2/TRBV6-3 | ASSPPRTNQPQH
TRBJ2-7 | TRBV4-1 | ASSQDREGPYEQY
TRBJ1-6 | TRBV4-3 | ASSSLGQDSPLH
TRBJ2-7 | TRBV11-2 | ASSPTVYVQY